The clone carrying this T cell receptor (beta chain) has only a few counts. This sample stems from a study of T cells in Graves' hyperthyroidism and ophthalmopathy. Study information: Blood was drawn when the patient was first diagnosed and still untreated.

V gave up 8 bases and J gave up 3 bases, with 16 bases separating them. The CDR3 totals 15 residues. Germline loops: CDR1 MNHNS, CDR2 SASEGT. Template material for amplifying TCR beta CDR3 regions consisted of RNA transcripts. An initial round of RT-PCR targeting the TCR CDR3 relied on the HTBI primer set. MiXCR was run by TCRdb on the multiplex PCR reads, yielding one entry per CDR3 protein. This sample yields 540,000 or so distinct CDR3 sequences, of which about a sixth are seen a single time; approximately 7% belongs to the top ten. The chain is built from TRBV6-1 and TRBJ2-2; D is perhaps TRBD2 (7 bases). This TCR was recovered from a woman between 25 and 40 years old with Graves' hyperthyroidism. The sample consisted of blood. In nucleotides, the CDR3 is TGTGCCAGCCAACAAGGGGGAGGGGACACCGGGGAGCTGTTTTTT. Amino acid sequence: CASQQGGGDTGELFF.